These 4 T cell receptor beta chains were all obtained from the same sample, sequenced in a study of blood T cell repertoires in COVID-19. Libraries were prepared by immunoSEQ multiplex PCR; TCRdb keeps only in-frame clonotypes and omits some of them. The sample records some 350,000 clones, 88% being singletons. The material sequenced was peripheral blood. These receptors were obtained from a woman in her 70s with COVID-19, enrolled during active disease.

This rearrangement joins TRBV6-5 to TRBJ1-5; the match to TRBD1 covers 7 bases. The CDR3 is 14 amino acids. Germline CDR1 reads MNHEY; CDR2 reads SVGAGI. The J segment lost 3 bases and the V segment lost 7 bases, leaving 6 bases of the junction unmatched. CDR3 in DNA: TGTGCCAGCACTGCGACAGGGCTCAATCAGCCCCAGCATTTT. Amino acid sequence: CASTATGLNQPQHF.

The gene calls are TRBV19 and TRBJ1-6; D gene unclear. V was shortened by 3 bases and J by 7 bases, with 7 bases between the two germline ends. Per germline, CDR1 LNHDA and CDR2 SQIVND (reference sequence). This CDR3 comprises 13 residues. The CDR3 nucleotides read TGTGCCAGTAGTATCCGCGAGAATTCACCCCTCCACTTT. Its protein product is CASSIRENSPLHF.

This clone showed up just once. The chain is built from TRBV7-2 and TRBJ1-1, with TRBD1 matching 7 bases. The CDR3 is made up of 16 amino acids. The V and J ends lost 5 bases and 3 bases, in that order; junction bases with no gene match: 12. Germline loops: CDR1 SGHTA, CDR2 FQGNSA. The CDR3 nucleotides read TGTGCCAGCAGCCCCCACCGACAGGGAGTGGACACTGAAGCTTTCTTT. Translating gives CASSPHRQGVDTEAFF.

V is TRBV5-1 and J is TRBJ2-7; D is perhaps TRBD1 (6 bases). Germline CDR1 and CDR2: SGHRS and YFSETQ. V shed 5 bases and J shed 4 bases, with 10 bases lying between them. This CDR3 has 12 residues. DNA for the CDR3: TGCGCCAGCAGTTCCGGACAGTACGAGCAGTACTTC. This encodes CASSSGQYEQYF.